One and the same sample provided the 25 T cell receptor beta chains below, sequenced in a study of immune aging and cytomegalovirus after organ transplant. Time point noted: five sample-tagged time points from pre-transplant (day -1) to day 368 post-transplant, pooled. BD Rhapsody targeted mRNA and AbSeq chemistry was used for microwell cell capture and library preparation. Using its own MiXCR run on the single-cell sequencing reads, TCRdb lists one record per CDR3 protein. The sample lists 20,000 to 25,000 distinct CDR3 sequences, about a third seen once, with about 25% in the top ten. For these TCRs, the target antigens are not known. The sample was CMV peptide-activated CD4+ and CD8+ T cells sorted from blood, taken at five time points, pooled. The sample's subset: sorted CD8+CD137+ and CD4+CD154+ T cells after 11 to 13 h CMV IE-1 peptide stimulation. These receptors all come from a female donor who had a heart transplant and CMV viremia.

This clonotype counts as medium-sized. J is TRBJ2-7 and V is TRBV7-8, with 11 bases that match TRBD2. The CDR3 sequence is 14 residues long. Unmatched junction bases numbered 2, after V lost 5 bases and J lost 2 bases. Germline CDR1 reads SGHVS; CDR2 reads FQNEAQ. CDR3 in DNA: TGTGCCAGCAGCCCGGGACTAGCGGCCTACGAGCAGTACTTC. It specifies CASSPGLAAYEQYF.

This clonotype was observed a single time. This sequence joins TRBV9 and TRBJ1-1; D is unresolved. V gave up 5 bases and J gave up 3 bases, with 20 bases separating them. Looked up from germline, CDR1 is SGDLS and CDR2 is YYNGEE. This CDR3 is built from 16 residues. The CDR3 protein is CASRPGTGAVDTEAFF. The CDR3 nucleotides are TGTGCCAGCAGGCCGGGAACGGGTGCCGTGGACACTGAAGCTTTCTTT.

This clonotype was found a few times. The V gene is TRBV18, the J gene TRBJ2-5; TRBD1 agrees at 12 bases. This CDR3 spans 17 amino acids. Germline-derived CDR1 and CDR2 are KGHSH and LQKENI. Trimming took 3 bases from V and 5 from J; bases not matched to a gene: 10. CDR3 protein: CASSPSIGTGGAETQYF. The CDR3 nucleotides read TGTGCCAGCTCACCCTCGATAGGGACAGGGGGCGCGGAGACCCAGTACTTC. The complete variable domain, with remaining parts taken from reference TRBV18 and TRBJ2-5, reads NAGVMQNPRHLVRRRGQEARLRCSPMKGHSHVYWYRQLPEEGLKFMVYLQKENIIDESGMPKERFSAEFPKEGPSILRIQQVVRGDSAAYFCASSPSIGTGGAETQYFGPGTRLLVL.

This clonotype was counted a single time. One end of the junction varies from germline; a read error may be responsible. The chain carries TRBV4-1 and TRBJ1-4; D might be TRBD1 (5 bases). This CDR3 contains 17 residues. The V gene's germline CDR1 is MGHRA and CDR2 YSYEKL. The CDR3 is CASSLLDRSGLDEKLFF. As DNA, the CDR3 is TGCGCCAGCAGCCTCCTGGACCGGTCGGGGCTTGATGAAAAACTGTTTTTC.

This clonotype was observed at least ten times. A read error may be the cause here, since a much bigger clone is one base away. This rearrangement joins TRBV20-1 to TRBJ1-2; 10 nucleotides match TRBD1. CDR1 is DFQATT, CDR2 SNEGSKA, per germline (reference sequence). This CDR3 has 15 residues. V gave up 4 bases and J gave up 4 bases; unmatched junction bases: 9. CDR3 region: CSAMRTGGNFYGYTF. The CDR3 DNA reads as TGCAGTGCTATGAGGACAGGGGGGAACTTCTATGGCTACACCTTC.

This chain joins TRBV27 and TRBJ2-3, with TRBD2 identical over 10 bases. There are 18 residues in the CDR3. V shed 4 bases, J shed 2 bases, and the junction held 12 bases outside the gene matches. Germline loops: CDR1 MNHEY, CDR2 SMNVEV (reference sequence). As DNA, the CDR3 is TGTGCCAGCAGTTCACTAGCGGGAATTGGCTCTAACACAGATACGCAGTATTTT. Translating it yields CASSSLAGIGSNTDTQYF.

The chain has TRBV7-6 and TRBJ2-7, with 7 bases lining up with TRBD2. The germline CDR1 and CDR2 sequences are SGHVS and FNYEAQ. This CDR3 region has 16 residues. V shed 1 base and J 6 bases; nucleotides not matched to a gene: 12. For the CDR3, the DNA is TGTGCCAGCAGCTTAGACTCTGGCGGGAGTTGGTGCGAGCAGTACTTC. Encoded protein: CASSLDSGGSWCEQYF.

In regard to this clonotype: It is likely a read error, because the conserved phenylalanine at the end of the CDR3 is missing. V usage is TRBV5-4 and J usage is TRBJ2-5; 7 bases line up with TRBD1. The CDR3 has 14 amino acids. The germline gives CDR1 SGHNT, CDR2 YYREEE (reference sequence). Germline trimming cut 5 bases from V and 2 bases from J; bases unmatched to any gene: 6. The CDR3 coding sequence is TGTGCCAGCAGTCCCGGACAGGCGCAAGAGACCCAGTACCTC. Translation gives CASSPGQAQETQYL.

This clonotype was found a few times. The chain links TRBV6-1 to TRBJ2-2, with TRBD1 matching 8 bases. The CDR3 consists of 14 residues. Germline CDR1 MNHNS, CDR2 SASEGT. V gave up 3 bases and J gave up 8 bases; unmatched junction bases: 5. CDR3 DNA: TGTGCCAGCAGTGATTACAGGGGGACAGGGGAGCTGTTTTTT. Amino acid sequence: CASSDYRGTGELFF.

The chain employs TRBV4-3 and TRBJ2-3; tentatively, D is TRBD1 (6 bases). The CDR3 runs 17 residues. CDR1 LGHNA and CDR2 YSLEER come from the germline V gene. Trimming removed 3 bases from V and 2 bases from J, with 18 bases in between. CDR3 in amino acids: CASSHHSTGEYTDTQYF. The CDR3 region has the DNA TGCGCCAGCAGCCATCATTCGACAGGCGAATACACAGATACGCAGTATTTT.

This clonotype turned up a few times. V gene TRBV6-2 or TRBV6-3 combines with J gene TRBJ1-5; TRBD1 agrees at 7 bases. The length of the CDR3 is 14 residues. V gave up 6 bases and J gave up 6 bases; unmatched junction bases: 8. Germline CDR1 MNHEY, CDR2 SVGEGT. CDR3: CASSYKGGFQPQHF. In DNA, the CDR3 is TGTGCCAGCAGCTACAAAGGGGGCTTTCAGCCCCAGCATTTT.

This clonotype was seen a few times. CDR3 bases: TGCAGTGCTAGAGGGGCCTACGAGCAGTACTTC. Its protein is CSARGAYEQYF. The J gene is TRBJ2-7, the V gene TRBV20-1; D remains unclear. The CDR3 spans 11 residues. Trimming stripped 1 base from V and 2 bases from J, with 3 bases between. Germline assignment: CDR1 DFQATT and CDR2 SNEGSKA (reference sequence).

The chain links TRBV3-1 to TRBJ2-7; 11 bases align to TRBD2. This CDR3 region has 14 residues. Trimming at V came to 6 bases and at J to 4 bases, leaving 5 bases not matched to a gene. Germline assignment: CDR1 LGHDT and CDR2 YNNKEL (reference sequence). CDR3 in DNA: TGTGCCAGCAGGGATACTAGCGGGAGTTACGAGCAGTACTTC. It encodes CASRDTSGSYEQYF.

With respect to this clonotype: This may come from a read error, since a much larger clone is one base off. The chain joins TRBV20-1 to TRBJ2-1, with 7 bases matching TRBD2. CDR1 is DFQATT, CDR2 SNEGSKA, per germline (reference sequence). V gave up 5 bases and J gave up 4 bases; unmatched junction bases: 5. This CDR3 is 13 amino acids long. The CDR3 here is CSAGASGYNEQFF. CDR3 DNA sequence: TGCAGTGCTGGGGCTAGCGGATACAATGAGCAGTTCTTC.

Notes on this clonotype: The junction shows a germline mismatch at one end, possibly a read error. V usage is TRBV20-1 and J usage is TRBJ2-7; D assignment may be TRBD1 or TRBD2 (5 bases each). Germline V CDR1 and CDR2: DFQATT, SNEGSKA (reference sequence). The CDR3 consists of 12 residues. The CDR3 reads CSVKLTDYEQHF. CDR3 in DNA: TGCAGTGTTAAGCTGACAGACTACGAGCAGCACTTC.

The chain employs TRBV28 and TRBJ2-5, with TRBD1 as a possible D gene (6 bases). V shed 4 bases and J shed 1 base, with 16 bases lying between them. The CDR3 totals 16 residues. Per the germline V gene, CDR1 is MDHEN and CDR2 is SYDVKM. The CDR3 loop is CASSSSSWTVQETQYF. CDR3 DNA sequence: TGTGCCAGCAGTTCCTCCAGCTGGACAGTCCAAGAGACCCAGTACTTC.

By share of the sample, this clonotype is medium-sized. The chain uses TRBV20-1 and TRBJ2-5; a weak D match, TRBD1 (6 bases). Germline CDR1 reads DFQATT; CDR2 reads SNEGSKA (reference sequence). This CDR3 region has 12 residues. The ends were cut back, 3 bases at V and 4 bases at J, with 9 bases in the middle. The CDR3 sequence is CSASGRGETQYF. The CDR3 region has the DNA TGCAGTGCTAGCGGCAGGGGAGAGACCCAGTACTTC.

The rearrangement joins TRBV11-2 to TRBJ1-1, with D unclear. This CDR3 has 12 residues. Germline lookup yields CDR1 SGHAT and CDR2 FQNNGV. Trimming shortened V by 3 bases and J by 2 bases, and 4 bases separated the two germline ends. The CDR3 sequence: CASSLTNTEAFF. The DNA for the CDR3 is TGTGCCAGCAGCTTGACCAACACTGAAGCTTTCTTT.

This chain joins TRBV27 and TRBJ2-7; 15 bases fit TRBD2. Trimming cost V 8 bases and J 2 bases; bases outside gene matches: 4. This CDR3 comprises 15 residues. Germline V lookup: CDR1 MNHEY, CDR2 SMNVEV (reference sequence). CDR3 residues: CASGLAGGPPYEQYF. In DNA, the CDR3 is TGTGCCAGCGGACTAGCGGGAGGGCCACCCTACGAGCAGTACTTC.

Sample share makes this clonotype medium-sized. The chain recombines TRBV9 with TRBJ2-1, with D possibly matching TRBD2 (6 bases). The V gene lost 3 bases and the J gene lost 1 base, with 11 bases spanning the gap. The germline gives CDR1 SGDLS, CDR2 YYNGEE. The CDR3 runs 15 residues. The CDR3 reads CASSAGGTSYNEQFF. In DNA form, the CDR3 reads TGTGCCAGCAGCGCTGGCGGGACTTCCTACAATGAGCAGTTCTTC. Filled out from reference TRBV9 and TRBJ2-1, the complete variable domain reads DSGVTQTPKHLITATGQRVTLRCSPRSGDLSVYWYQQSLDQGLQFLIQYYNGEERAKGNILERFSAQQFPDLHSELNLSSLELGDSALYFCASSAGGTSYNEQFFGPGTRLTVL.

This clonotype has ten or more counts. The chain carries TRBV7-6 and TRBJ2-5; D gene uncertain. Germline V gives CDR1 SGHVS, CDR2 FNYEAQ. There are 13 residues in the CDR3. The V gene lost 3 bases and the J gene lost 5 bases, with 10 bases spanning the gap. CDR3 DNA sequence: TGTGCCAGCAGCTTTCGGGCCTGGGAGACCCAGTACTTC. Encoded protein: CASSFRAWETQYF. The whole variable domain, filled in from reference TRBV7-6 and TRBJ2-5, reads GAGVSQSPRYKVTKRGQDVALRCDPISGHVSLYWYRQALGQGPEFLTYFNYEAQQDKSGLPNDRFSAERPEGSISTLTIQRTEQRDSAMYRCASSFRAWETQYFGPGTRLLVL.

By share, this clonotype ranks as medium-sized (0.01 to 0.1%). This chain joins TRBV18 and TRBJ2-4; D not certain. There are 17 residues in the CDR3. V was shortened by 3 bases and J by 0 bases, with 15 bases between the two germline ends. Per the germline V gene, CDR1 is KGHSH and CDR2 is LQKENI. The CDR3 protein is CASSPPGELLAKNIQYF. DNA of the CDR3: TGTGCCAGCTCACCCCCCGGTGAATTACTAGCCAAAAACATTCAGTACTTC.

This clonotype was seen many times. This may stem from a read error, because a much larger clone lies one nucleotide away. Because it lacks the conserved phenylalanine or tryptophan at the end, this CDR3 is likely a read error. V usage is TRBV9 and J usage is TRBJ2-7; TRBD1 might be the D (5 bases). The CDR3 is made up of 16 amino acids. Germline CDR1 and CDR2: SGDLS and YYNGEE. CDR3 sequence: CANSVNQGSRSYEQYL. CDR3 in DNA: TGTGCCAACAGCGTAAATCAGGGCTCCAGGTCCTACGAGCAGTACCTC.

The chain carries TRBV4-3 and TRBJ1-5; a weak D match, TRBD1 (5 bases). Germline values: CDR1 LGHNA, CDR2 YSLEER. The V gene lost 1 base and the J gene lost 3 bases, with 10 bases spanning the gap. CDR3 size: 15 residues. CDR3 nucleotide sequence: TGCGCCAGCAGCCAAGGGGGACGGGACAATCAGCCCCAGCATTTT. Protein product: CASSQGGRDNQPQHF.

The J gene is TRBJ1-1, the V gene TRBV20-1; D perhaps matches TRBD1 (5 bases). The CDR3 totals 13 residues. Trimming took 6 bases from V and 0 from J, leaving 11 bases between them. The germline V gene has CDR1 DFQATT and CDR2 SNEGSKA (reference sequence). The CDR3: CSAPRGLNTEAFF. The CDR3 DNA reads as TGCAGTGCCCCGAGGGGCCTGAACACTGAAGCTTTCTTT.